This paragraph reports one TCR beta chain. The antigen is undetermined. These data come from a study of beta chain features in type 1 diabetes. Study outcomes and limitations: A potential PCR bias toward shorter templates would be equal in patient and control samples. Type 1 diabetes patients showed fewer insertions and more deletions at VDJ junctions. Sequencing of cDNA might inflate the share of cells that strongly express TCR. Significant though moderate, a shortening of TCRB CDR3s appeared in all four CD4+ subsets of Type 1 diabetes patients. Any role of HLA type in TCRB rearrangement remained unresolved here.

All of the isolated RNA was reverse transcribed, so expressed TCRB transcripts were sequenced. The assay was immunoSEQ multiplex PCR, and TCRdb's table has in-frame clones only and misses some. The sample carries around 340,000 clones, over 7% recorded once. CDR1 and CDR2 from the germline V gene are GTSNPN and SVGIG (reference sequence). There are 14 residues in the CDR3. V lost 0 bases and J 8 bases, leaving 16 bases between the germline ends. The source material was central memory CD4+ T cells from blood. The receptor comes from a man between 25 and 39 years old with type 1 diabetes. The chain employs TRBV30 and TRBJ1-2; D is possibly TRBD1 (5 bases). CDR3 DNA: TGTGCCTGGAGTGTACGAGGGGATGTGGAGGGCTACACCTTC. Translated, it gives CAWSVRGDVEGYTF.